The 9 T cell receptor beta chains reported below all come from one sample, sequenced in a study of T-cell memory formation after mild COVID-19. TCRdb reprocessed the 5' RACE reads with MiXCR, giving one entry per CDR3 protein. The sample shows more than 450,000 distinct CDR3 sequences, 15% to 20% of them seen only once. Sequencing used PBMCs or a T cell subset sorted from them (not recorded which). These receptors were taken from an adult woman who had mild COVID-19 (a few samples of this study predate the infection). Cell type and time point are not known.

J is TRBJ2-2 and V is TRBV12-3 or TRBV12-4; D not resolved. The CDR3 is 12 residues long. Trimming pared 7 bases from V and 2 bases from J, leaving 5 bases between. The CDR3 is CASNLNTGELFF. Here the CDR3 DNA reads TGTGCCAGCAACCTTAACACCGGGGAGCTGTTTTTT.

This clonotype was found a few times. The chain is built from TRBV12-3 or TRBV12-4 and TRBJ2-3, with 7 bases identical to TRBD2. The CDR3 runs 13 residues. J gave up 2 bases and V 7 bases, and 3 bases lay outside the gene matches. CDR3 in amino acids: CASTSGTTDTQYF. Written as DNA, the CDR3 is TGTGCCAGCACTAGCGGCACCACAGATACGCAGTATTTT.

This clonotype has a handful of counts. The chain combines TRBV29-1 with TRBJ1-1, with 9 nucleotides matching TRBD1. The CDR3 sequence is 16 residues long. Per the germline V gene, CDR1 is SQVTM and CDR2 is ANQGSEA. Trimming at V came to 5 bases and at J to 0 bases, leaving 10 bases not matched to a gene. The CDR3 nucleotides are TGCAGCGTTCGGGACAGGGTGTCGAAGGTGAACACTGAAGCTTTCTTT. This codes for CSVRDRVSKVNTEAFF.

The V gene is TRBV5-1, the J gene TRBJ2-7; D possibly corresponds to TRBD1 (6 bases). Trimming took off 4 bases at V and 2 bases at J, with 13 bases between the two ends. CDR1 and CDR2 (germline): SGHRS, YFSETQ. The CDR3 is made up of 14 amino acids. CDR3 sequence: CASSNTGSTYEQYF. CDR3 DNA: TGCGCCAGCAGCAACACAGGGTCGACCTACGAGCAGTACTTC.

CDR3 loop: CATQEDSGGYEQYF. DNA of the CDR3: TGTGCCACCCAGGAGGACAGCGGTGGGTACGAGCAGTACTTC. The chain recombines TRBV10-3 with TRBJ2-7, with D possibly matching TRBD1 (6 bases). The CDR3 has 14 amino acids. The V gene lost 10 bases and the J gene lost 4 bases, with 20 bases spanning the gap. Germline lookup yields CDR1 ENHRY and CDR2 SYGVKD.

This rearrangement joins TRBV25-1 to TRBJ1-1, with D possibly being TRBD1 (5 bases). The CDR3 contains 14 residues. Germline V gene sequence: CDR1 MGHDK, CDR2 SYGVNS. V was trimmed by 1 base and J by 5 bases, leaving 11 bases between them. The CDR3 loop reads CASSEWDWGTEAFF. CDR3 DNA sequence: TGTGCCAGCAGTGAATGGGATTGGGGGACTGAAGCTTTCTTT.

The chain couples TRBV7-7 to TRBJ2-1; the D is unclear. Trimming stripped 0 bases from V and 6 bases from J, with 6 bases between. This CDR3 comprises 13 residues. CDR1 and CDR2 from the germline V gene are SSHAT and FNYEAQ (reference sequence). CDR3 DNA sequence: TGTGCCAGCAGCTTAGCGGGATCCAATGAGCAGTTCTTC. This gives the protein CASSLAGSNEQFF.

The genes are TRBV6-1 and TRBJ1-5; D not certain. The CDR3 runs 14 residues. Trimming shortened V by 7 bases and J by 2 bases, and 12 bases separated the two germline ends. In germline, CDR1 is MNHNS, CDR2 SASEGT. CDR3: CASTHSWGNQPQHF. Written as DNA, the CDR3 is TGTGCCAGCACCCACAGTTGGGGCAATCAGCCCCAGCATTTT.

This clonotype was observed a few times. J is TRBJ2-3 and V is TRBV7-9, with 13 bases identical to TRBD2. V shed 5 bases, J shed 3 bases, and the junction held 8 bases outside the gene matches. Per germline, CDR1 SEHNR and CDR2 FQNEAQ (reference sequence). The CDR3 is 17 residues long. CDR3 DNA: TGTGCCAGCAGCCCCGGACTAGCGGGGGTAAGAACAGATACGCAGTATTTT. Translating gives CASSPGLAGVRTDTQYF.